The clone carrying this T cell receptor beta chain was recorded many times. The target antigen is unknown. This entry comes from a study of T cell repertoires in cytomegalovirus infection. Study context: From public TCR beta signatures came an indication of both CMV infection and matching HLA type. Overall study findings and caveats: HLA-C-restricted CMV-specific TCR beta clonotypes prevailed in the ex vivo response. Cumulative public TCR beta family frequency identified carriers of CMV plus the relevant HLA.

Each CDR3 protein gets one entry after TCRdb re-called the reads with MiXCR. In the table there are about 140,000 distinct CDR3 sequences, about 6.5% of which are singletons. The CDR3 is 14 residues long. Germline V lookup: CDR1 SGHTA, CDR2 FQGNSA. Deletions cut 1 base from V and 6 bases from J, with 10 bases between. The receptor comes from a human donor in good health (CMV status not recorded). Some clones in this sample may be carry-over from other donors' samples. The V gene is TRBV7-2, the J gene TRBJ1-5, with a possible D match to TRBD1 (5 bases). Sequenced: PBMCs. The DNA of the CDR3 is TGTGCCAGCAGCTTAGGCGGGGCGCTTCAGCCCCAGCATTTT. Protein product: CASSLGGALQPQHF.